This entry concerns a single T cell receptor (beta chain). It has no known antigen specificity. It has no much larger one-base neighbor in the sample; base qualities were not kept. The CDR3 sequence holds 16 residues, the cysteine and phenylalanine included. Only the CDR3 DNA stays, 48 bases, in frame from base 1. From the germline V gene (reference sequence), CDR1 is LNHDA and CDR2 is SQIVND. Trimming accounts for 0 bases at V and 5 bases at J, while the number of junction bases matched to no gene is 8. This sample was taken from a study of shared clonotypes between healthy human individuals (dated by TCRdb to 2020 to 2021). Some background on the complete study: Three men and a couple of women, aged 18 to 49 years, made up the cohort. Per donor, three plates each were used for CD4 naive and CD4 memory, two for CD8 naive, and one for CD8 memory. The study deeply sequenced blood TCR repertoires of about five healthy adults to estimate repertoire size and the extent of clonotype sharing between individuals. To increase sequencing depth and limit assay-specific biases, TCR repertoire library preparation and sequencing were carried out by different laboratories using diverse techniques. Per donor, leukapheresis produced somewhere between about 0.9 and 10 billion PBMCs. Overall study outcomes, separate from this receptor: Pairwise subsampling led to the expectation that sequencing depth would affect the degree of clonotype sharing among donors. Larger estimated clonotype richness was generally found for naive subsets than for memory subsets. Because the study included only a small number of donors, the genetic and exposure-history diversity represented was limited. Compared with non-shared clonotypes, clonotypes shared by all four sorted-subset donors had higher generation probabilities. Only blood was sampled, and tissue TCR repertoires likely differ from those in blood. Even with the large sequencing depth, rarefaction of the sorted-subset datasets indicated that sequencing was incomplete. About 4.5% of naive CD4, approximately 3.7% of naive CD8, approximately 2.2% of memory CD4, and more than 0.35% of memory CD8 clonotypes were shared across several donors.

Using the deep immunoSEQ assay, multiplex PCR amplified TCR CDR3 regions from genomic DNA. Extracted genomic DNA from each cell subset was distributed evenly across all wells of several immunoSEQ 96-well plates, and each plate was treated as a replicate. For sorted subsets, roughly 200 ng of genomic DNA, equivalent to roughly 30,000 T cell genomes, went into each replicate PCR. Purified libraries were quantified with a Qubit 3.0 fluorometer, sized on a Bioanalyzer 2100, and re-quantified with the KAPA Library Quantification kit. Each immunoSEQ 96-well plate was sequenced on its own single-read 150-cycle Illumina NextSeq 550 flow cell. Regarding the original processing steps: Because the immunoSEQ output included only junctional sequences and no quality scores, the filtering could not be the same as the filtering used for full-length reads. To assign V/J genes and CDR3, sequences were annotated using PyIR, a Python wrapper for IgBLAST v1.9, with IMGT germline references. Reads with weak V/J assignments (E-value above 1e-6), missing CDR3, stop codons, out-of-frame junctions, or ambiguous translated residues were removed. V3J clonotypes were defined as sequences sharing the same inferred V gene, J gene, and CDR3 amino acid sequence. Percentage overlap between repertoires was computed as shared unique clonotypes divided by the size of the smaller repertoire. Repertoire richness was assessed with RTK rarefaction, the Chao1 estimator, and Recon v2.1 estimates of unobserved clonotypes. Generation probabilities for all TCRbeta clonotypes obtained by the gDNA method from a handful of donors were computed using OLGA. TCRdb's version of the immuneACCESS table is confined to in-frame rearrangements and falls short of the full clone set. An unresolved V gene accounts for under half of the shortfall where checked; the remainder is of unknown origin. That table is the source of V, J and clone size, and D and trimming were worked out from the DNA. The sample includes around 1.4 million clones, with 98% observed a single time. The ten largest clones add up to approximately 0.4% of the sample.

The donors were healthy, HIV-negative adults with no recently reported acute infections or vaccinations. All donors were Caucasian adults living in Nashville, Tennessee, USA. CD4+ T cells were enriched by magnetic negative selection; naive cells were then positively selected on CD45RA, and the negative fraction formed the memory subset. Blood was obtained by leukapheresis, after which PBMCs were separated by Ficoll-Histopaque density gradient centrifugation and cryopreserved in liquid nitrogen vapor phase. Analytical flow cytometry was used to check the purity and quantity of every magnetically sorted T cell population. Each sorted fraction had its genomic DNA isolated and then quantified by UV absorbance on a Nanodrop 2000c.

The sample comprised naive CD4+ T cells sorted from blood. The cell subset or site label for this specimen denotes: CD45RA+ positively selected. This TCR came from a man under 40 in good health. The chain couples TRBV19 to TRBJ2-7; 9 bases in the middle match TRBD1. The CDR3 in this case is CASSIDSTGQGNEQYF. Here is the DNA: TGTGCCAGTAGTATAGATTCAACGGGACAGGGCAACGAGCAGTACTTC.